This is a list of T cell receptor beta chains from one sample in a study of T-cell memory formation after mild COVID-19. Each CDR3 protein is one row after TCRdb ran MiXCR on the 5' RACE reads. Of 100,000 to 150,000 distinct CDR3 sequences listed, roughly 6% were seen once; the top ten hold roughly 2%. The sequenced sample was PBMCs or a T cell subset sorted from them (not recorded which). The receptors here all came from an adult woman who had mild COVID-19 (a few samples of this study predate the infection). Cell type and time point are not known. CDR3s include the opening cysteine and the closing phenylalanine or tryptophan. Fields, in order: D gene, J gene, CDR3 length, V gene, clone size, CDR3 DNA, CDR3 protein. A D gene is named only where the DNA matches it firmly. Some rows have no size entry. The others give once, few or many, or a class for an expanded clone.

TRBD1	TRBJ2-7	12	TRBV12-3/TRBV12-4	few	TGTGCCAGCATGAGGACAGGGAACGAGCAGTGCTTC	CASMRTGNEQCF
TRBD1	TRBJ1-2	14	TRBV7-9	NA	TGTGCCAGCAGCCCCGACAGGGCTTATTACGGCTACACCTTC	CASSPDRAYYGYTF
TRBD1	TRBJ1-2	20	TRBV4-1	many	TGCGCCAGCAGCAAAGACCTACAGGGGGAAGTGGGAATATCCAGCTATGGCTACACCTTC	CASSKDLQGEVGISSYGYTF
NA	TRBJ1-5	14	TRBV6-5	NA	TGTGCCAGCAGTTACTCTGGGGGGAATCAGCCCCAGCATTTT	CASSYSGGNQPQHF
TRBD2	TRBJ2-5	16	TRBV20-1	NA	TGCAGTGCCAGGACCCCCCAGCTAGCGGGTCCGACTTACCAGTACTTC	CSARTPQLAGPTYQYF
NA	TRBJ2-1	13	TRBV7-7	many	TGTGCTAGCAGCTCCCGATCCTACAATGAGCAGTTCTTC	CASSSRSYNEQFF
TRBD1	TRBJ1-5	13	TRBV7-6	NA	TGTGCCAGCGCCGCAGGGGGCCTTCAGCCCCAGCATTTT	CASAAGGLQPQHF
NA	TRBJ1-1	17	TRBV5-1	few	TGCGCCAGCAGCTCGCAGGGTGCTACGGGCATGAACACTGAAGCTTTCTTT	CASSSQGATGMNTEAFF
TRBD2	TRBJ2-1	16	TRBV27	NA	TGTGCCAGCAGTTTATGGGGGAGGGCGTTCTACAATGAGCAGTTCTTC	CASSLWGRAFYNEQFF
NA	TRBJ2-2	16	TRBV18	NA	TGTGCCAGCTCACCACCTGGCGGGCAGACCACCGGGGAGCTGTTTTTT	CASSPPGGQTTGELFF
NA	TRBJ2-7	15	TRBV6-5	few	TGTGCCAGCAGTTACGACCGGACCGCTTCCTACGAGCAGTACTTC	CASSYDRTASYEQYF
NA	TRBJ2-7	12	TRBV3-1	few	TGTGCCAGCAGCCACTCAGCCTACGAGCAGTACTTC	CASSHSAYEQYF
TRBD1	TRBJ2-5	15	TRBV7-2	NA	TGTGCCAGCAGTTCCCAGGGACAGGGGACGGAGACCCAGTACTTC	CASSSQGQGTETQYF
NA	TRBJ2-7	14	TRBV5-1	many	TGCGCCAGCAGCCACCGGGACGCAGACTACGAGCAGTACTTC	CASSHRDADYEQYF
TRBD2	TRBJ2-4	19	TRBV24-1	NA	TGTGCCACCAGTGATCTCCCCCGGCGTCTAGCGGGGAATAAAAACATTCAGTACTTC	CATSDLPRRLAGNKNIQYF
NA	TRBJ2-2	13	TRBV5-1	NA	TGCGCCAGCAGCCCCCTTAGGGTTGGGGAGCTGTTTTTT	CASSPLRVGELFF
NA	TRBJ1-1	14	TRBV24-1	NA	TGTGCCACCAGTGATGGGCGGGGAAGCACTGAAGCTTTCTTT	CATSDGRGSTEAFF
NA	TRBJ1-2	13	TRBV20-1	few	TGCAGTGCTAGAGATGTTGATCCTCAGGGGTCGACCTTC	CSARDVDPQGSTF
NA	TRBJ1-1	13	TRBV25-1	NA	TGTGCCAGCAGTGAGTATCAGAACACTGAAGCTTTCTTT	CASSEYQNTEAFF
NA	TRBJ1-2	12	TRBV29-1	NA	TGCAGCGTAGACCGCTCGGTCTATGGCTACACCTTC	CSVDRSVYGYTF
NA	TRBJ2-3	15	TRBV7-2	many	TGTGCCAGCAGCTTAAGCTTTGGCGGCACAGATACGCAGTATTTT	CASSLSFGGTDTQYF
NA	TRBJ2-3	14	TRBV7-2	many	TGTGCCAGCAGCTTAGCAGTCCAGTTCGGTACGCAGTATTTT	CASSLAVQFGTQYF
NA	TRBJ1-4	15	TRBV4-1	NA	TGCGCCAGCAGCCCCCGCCAGGGGCTAGACGAAAAACTGTTTTTT	CASSPRQGLDEKLFF
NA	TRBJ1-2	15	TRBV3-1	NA	TGTGCCAGCAGCCTCCTTCTCGTAGGGAGTGATGGCTACACCTTC	CASSLLLVGSDGYTF
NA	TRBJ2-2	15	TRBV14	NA	TGTGCCAGCAGCCGGTGGACGGGGAACACCGGGGAGCTGTTTTTT	CASSRWTGNTGELFF
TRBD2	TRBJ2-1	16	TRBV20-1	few	TGCAGTGCTAGTCGCTCGGCAGCGGGGGAAGGAAGGGAGCAGTTCTTC	CSASRSAAGEGREQFF
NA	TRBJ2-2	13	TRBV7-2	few	TGTGCCAGCAGCCCACAGCTCACCGGGGAGCTGTTTTTT	CASSPQLTGELFF